Below, 27 T cell receptor beta chains from the same sample are listed, as sequenced in a study of blood T cell repertoires in COVID-19. TCRdb keeps only in-frame clones here, not all; method: immunoSEQ multiplex PCR. The sample yields about 88,000 clones, 85% to 95% seen once. Sequencing used peripheral blood. The origin of the receptors is a man aged 55 to 70 with acute or convalescent COVID-19.

V is TRBV24-1 and J is TRBJ2-1, with TRBD2 identical over 7 bases. Germline V gene data show CDR1 as KGHDR and CDR2 as SFDVKD. The length of the CDR3 is 16 residues. V gave up 0 bases and J gave up 4 bases; unmatched junction bases: 5. The CDR3 reads CATSDLASGAYNEQFF. For the CDR3, the DNA is TGTGCCACCAGTGATTTGGCTAGCGGTGCTTACAATGAGCAGTTCTTC.

The chain links TRBV20-1 to TRBJ2-3; D possibly corresponds to TRBD2 (5 bases). The V and J ends lost 1 base and 6 bases respectively, with 5 bases between them. The CDR3 totals 11 residues. The germline V gene encodes CDR1 DFQATT and CDR2 SNEGSKA (reference sequence). The CDR3 DNA sequence: TGCAGTGCTAGAGGGGAGGATACGCAGTATTTT. Translating it yields CSARGEDTQYF.

This rearrangement joins TRBV7-9 to TRBJ2-1, with 9 bases lining up with TRBD1. Trimming removed 5 bases from V and 2 bases from J; junction bases left unmatched: 13. Germline CDR1 reads SEHNR; CDR2 reads FQNEAQ (reference sequence). The CDR3 runs 18 residues. The CDR3 nucleotides read TGTGCCAGCAGCGCAACAGGGGGCGAAGTGGGTCCCTACAATGAGCAGTTCTTC. The encoded protein is CASSATGGEVGPYNEQFF.

The gene calls are TRBV4-2 and TRBJ2-3, with D perhaps matching TRBD2 (5 bases). This CDR3 is 14 amino acids long. Trimming removed 4 bases from V and 6 bases from J, with 14 bases in between. The V gene's germline CDR1 is LGHNA and CDR2 YNFKEQ. CDR3 loop: CASSPYWTGDTQYF. The CDR3 DNA follows: TGTGCCAGCAGCCCATACTGGACTGGGGATACGCAGTATTTT.

The chain is built from TRBV18 and TRBJ1-1, with no clear D. CDR3 length: 12 amino acids. The V end was cut by 6 bases, the J end by 0 bases, with 5 bases between. In germline, CDR1 is KGHSH, CDR2 LQKENI. This CDR3 reads CASSGVNTEAFF. Written as DNA, the CDR3 is TGTGCCAGCTCCGGAGTGAACACTGAAGCTTTCTTT.

The V gene is TRBV15, the J gene TRBJ2-3; 9 nucleotides agree with TRBD2. This CDR3 has 17 residues. Germline-derived CDR1 and CDR2 are LNHNV and YYDKDF (reference sequence). The J segment lost 6 bases and the V segment lost 5 bases, leaving 15 bases of the junction unmatched. CDR3 residues: CATSRAEISGSRDTQYF. The CDR3 nucleotides read TGTGCCACCAGCCGGGCCGAGATTAGCGGGAGTAGGGATACGCAGTATTTT.

This chain links TRBV28 with TRBJ1-4; 8 bases agree with TRBD1. The junction had 6 bases not matched to a gene; V was cut back by 6 bases and J by 3 bases. The CDR3 loop spans 15 amino acids. Germline-derived CDR1 and CDR2 are MDHEN and SYDVKM. The CDR3 nucleotides read TGTGCCAGCAGGACACCGGGACAGGCTAATGAAAAACTGTTTTTT. It yields the protein CASRTPGQANEKLFF.

This clone was picked up one time. The rearrangement links TRBV27 to TRBJ2-7; 10 bases are shared with TRBD2. The CDR3 contains 16 residues. The germline gives CDR1 MNHEY, CDR2 SMNVEV (reference sequence). The V and J ends lost 4 bases and 2 bases, in that order; junction bases with no gene match: 8. The CDR3 nucleotides read TGTGCCAGCAGTTGGTCCGGGACTAGCGTAGCCTACGAGCAGTACTTC. This sequence encodes CASSWSGTSVAYEQYF.

As concerns this clone: Different DNA sequences within this sample yield the same CDR3. The chain carries TRBV2 and TRBJ2-2; D is unclear. Trimming shortened V by 6 bases and J by 1 base, and 9 bases separated the two germline ends. There are 14 residues in the CDR3. Germline V gene sequence: CDR1 SNHLY, CDR2 FYNNEI. Written as DNA, the CDR3 is TGTGCCAGCAGCGAGACTGGGAACACCGGGGAGCTGTTTTTT. It specifies CASSETGNTGELFF. Based on the CDR3 plus reference TRBV2 and TRBJ2-2, the full variable domain is EPEVTQTPSHQVTQMGQEVILRCVPISNHLYFYWYRQILGQKVEFLVSFYNNEISEKSEIFDDQFSVERPDGSNFTLKIRSTKLEDSAMYFCASSETGNTGELFFGEGSRLTVL.

Details on this clone: At one end the junction does not follow the germline gene, possibly because of a read error. The chain uses TRBV11-2 and TRBJ1-1; 8 bases fit TRBD1. The CDR3 runs to 16 residues. Per the germline V gene, CDR1 is SGHAT and CDR2 is FQNNGV. In nucleotides, the CDR3 is TGTGCCAGCACCTTAAATCGAATCCAGGGGGCCGTTGAAGCTTTCTTT. Protein: CASTLNRIQGAVEAFF.

The chain employs TRBV28 and TRBJ2-7; D may be TRBD1 (5 bases). Germline assignment: CDR1 MDHEN and CDR2 SYDVKM. With 3 bases removed from V and 6 bases from J, the gap between germline ends came to 12 bases. This CDR3 is built from 13 residues. This CDR3 is CASSFQGFFEQYF. In DNA, the CDR3 is TGTGCCAGCAGTTTTCAGGGTTTCTTCGAGCAGTACTTC.

The sample holds one count of this clone. The chain is built from TRBV5-1 and TRBJ2-1; 10 nucleotides agree with TRBD2. J gave up 10 bases and V 0 bases, and 7 bases lay outside the gene matches. Germline CDR1 SGHRS, CDR2 YFSETQ. The CDR3 totals 15 residues. CDR3 nucleotide sequence: TGCGCCAGCAGCTTGGTGGCTAGCGGGAGAGGGGAGCAGTTCTTC. Translating gives CASSLVASGRGEQFF.

The chain couples TRBV6-2 or TRBV6-3 to TRBJ1-2, with 10 bases lining up with TRBD1. The CDR3 spans 15 residues. Germline CDR1 and CDR2: MNHEY and SVGEGT. J gave up 6 bases and V 5 bases, and 9 bases lay outside the gene matches. In DNA form, the CDR3 reads TGTGCCAGCAGTGGCCGGGAGACAGGGGGCCATGGCTACACCTTC. The encoded protein is CASSGRETGGHGYTF.

This chain joins TRBV6-6 and TRBJ1-2, with 9 bases identical to TRBD1. There are 13 residues in the CDR3. The V gene end was trimmed by 10 bases and the J gene end by 8 bases; junction bases not matched to a gene: 11. From germline, CDR1 is MNHNY and CDR2 SVGAGI (reference sequence). CDR3 amino acids: CATWGGQGLGYTF. The CDR3 coding sequence is TGTGCCACCTGGGGGGGACAGGGATTAGGCTACACCTTC.

The table lists this clone with a few counts. Different DNA sequences within this sample yield the same CDR3. V gene TRBV7-2 combines with J gene TRBJ2-5, with TRBD2 matching 9 bases. Per the germline V gene, CDR1 is SGHTA and CDR2 is FQGNSA. CDR3 length: 14 residues. The J segment lost 3 bases and the V segment lost 5 bases, leaving 4 bases of the junction unmatched. CDR3 residues: CASSPLAGEETQYF. The CDR3 DNA follows: TGTGCCAGCAGCCCATTAGCGGGAGAAGAGACCCAGTACTTC.

The gene calls are TRBV7-8 and TRBJ1-1, with D tentatively TRBD1 (6 bases). V lost 5 bases, J lost 3 bases, and 13 bases lay in between. There are 14 residues in the CDR3. The germline gives CDR1 SGHVS, CDR2 FQNEAQ. This CDR3 reads CASSVFWGHTEAFF. For the CDR3, the DNA is TGTGCCAGCAGCGTTTTTTGGGGGCACACTGAAGCTTTCTTT.

This chain joins TRBV6-6 and TRBJ1-6; 7 bases are shared with TRBD1. Germline V lookup: CDR1 MNHNY, CDR2 SVGAGI (reference sequence). The CDR3 is made up of 15 amino acids. Losses at the gene ends were 1 base for V and 9 bases for J; bases not matched to a gene: 6. CDR3 DNA sequence: TGTGCCAGCAGTTACTACCCAGGGGGTGGTTCACCCCTCCACTTT. Translating gives CASSYYPGGGSPLHF.

This chain connects TRBV19 to TRBJ1-5; 7 nucleotides align to TRBD1. With V trimmed by 7 bases and J by 7 bases, 10 bases remained unmatched. There are 14 residues in the CDR3. From germline, CDR1 is LNHDA and CDR2 SQIVND (reference sequence). In nucleotides, the CDR3 is TGTGCCAGTACTCTCCGGGACAGAAGCCAGCCCCAGCATTTT. Amino acid sequence: CASTLRDRSQPQHF.

V usage is TRBV12-3 or TRBV12-4 and J usage is TRBJ1-1; no firm D call. V lost 5 bases to trimming and J lost 4 bases, with 11 bases between them. This CDR3 comprises 13 residues. The CDR3 region has the DNA TGTGCCAGCAGTGACAACATTGGCACTGAAGCTTTCTTT. Translation: CASSDNIGTEAFF.

The chain recombines TRBV11-1 with TRBJ2-5, with 15 positions matching TRBD2. The germline V gene encodes CDR1 SGHAT and CDR2 FQDESV (reference sequence). The V gene end was trimmed by 4 bases and the J gene end by 10 bases; junction bases not matched to a gene: 10. The CDR3 is 16 residues long. The CDR3 nucleotides are TGTGCCAGCAGCTCGGGACTAGCGGGAGGCAAGTCGGGCCAGTACTTC. Residues: CASSSGLAGGKSGQYF.

The chain joins TRBV29-1 to TRBJ2-7, with TRBD2 matching over 12 bases. Looked up from germline, CDR1 is SQVTM and CDR2 is ANQGSEA. J gave up 3 bases and V 4 bases, and 7 bases lay outside the gene matches. This CDR3 has 15 residues. The CDR3 spells CSVAPGLAGLYEQYF. The DNA for the CDR3 is TGCAGCGTTGCCCCCGGACTAGCGGGACTCTACGAGCAGTACTTC.

The rearrangement uses TRBV2 and TRBJ1-1; D may be TRBD1 (5 bases). The V end was cut by 6 bases, the J end by 4 bases, with 15 bases between. There are 14 residues in the CDR3. Germline loops: CDR1 SNHLY, CDR2 FYNNEI. The CDR3 coding sequence is TGTGCCAGCAGAAACAACGCAGGGTCCACTGAAGCTTTCTTT. This sequence encodes CASRNNAGSTEAFF.

This rearrangement joins TRBV19 to TRBJ2-5, with TRBD2 matching 10 bases. The CDR3 loop spans 17 amino acids. Germline V gives CDR1 LNHDA, CDR2 SQIVND (reference sequence). J lost 2 bases, V lost 5 bases, and 11 bases had no gene match. This CDR3 is CASSLNPSTSGQETQYF. The CDR3 DNA sequence: TGTGCCAGTAGTTTAAACCCGTCGACTAGCGGGCAAGAGACCCAGTACTTC.

The chain has TRBV15 and TRBJ2-2; 8 bases are shared with TRBD2. V shed 6 bases and J 6 bases; nucleotides not matched to a gene: 6. The CDR3 has 14 amino acids. CDR1 and CDR2 (germline): LNHNV, YYDKDF (reference sequence). CDR3 in DNA: TGTGCCACCAGGGGGACTAGTCGACCCGGGGAGCTGTTTTTT. Translated, it gives CATRGTSRPGELFF.

J is TRBJ2-7 and V is TRBV7-9; D is ambiguous. In germline, CDR1 is SEHNR, CDR2 FQNEAQ (reference sequence). The CDR3 length is 14 residues. Trimming cost V 3 bases and J 0 bases, with 9 bases left between them. The CDR3 region has the DNA TGTGCCAGCAGCTTCGACGGAGCCTCCTACGAGCAGTACTTC. Its translation is CASSFDGASYEQYF.

CDR3 sequence reads: CASSKSGTDLVEQYF. CDR3 coding DNA: TGTGCCAGCAGTAAATCCGGGACAGATCTCGTTGAGCAGTACTTC. The chain employs TRBV27 and TRBJ2-7; 7 bases map to TRBD1. Germline lookup yields CDR1 MNHEY and CDR2 SMNVEV (reference sequence). CDR3 length: 15 amino acids. Losses at the gene ends were 5 bases for V and 7 bases for J; bases not matched to a gene: 14.

The chain recombines TRBV4-1 with TRBJ2-7; 11 bases map to TRBD2. Germline V gene sequence: CDR1 MGHRA, CDR2 YSYEKL. The CDR3 covers 16 residues. V was clipped by 1 base and J by 5 bases; unmatched bases: 7. CDR3 bases: TGCGCCAGCAGCCAAGTAGCGGGAGGGCCAACGGACGAGCAGTACTTC. Encoded protein: CASSQVAGGPTDEQYF.